The clone carrying this TCR beta chain came up many times. The germline V and J ends were trimmed by 2 bases and 0 bases, with 5 bases remaining between them. This CDR3 is 13 amino acids long. CDR1 and CDR2 (germline): SGDLS, YYNGEE. The sample is drawn from a study of blood T cells in healthy people across ages. It was with a sample-barcoded 5' primer and a J-beta primer mix that a second PCR of roughly 7 to 11 cycles was run. TCRdb re-analysed the 5' RACE reads in MiXCR, keeping a single row per CDR3 protein. The sample contains more than 750,000 distinct CDR3 sequences, 25% to 30% of which appear only once. The same specimen was also included in a second study, on T cells of mothers and their children.

The sample taken for sequencing was blood. The source of this sequence is a middle-aged woman in good health. The chain combines TRBV9 with TRBJ2-5; no firm D call. CDR3: CASSVGYQETQYF. In nucleotides, the CDR3 is TGTGCCAGCAGCGTGGGGTACCAAGAGACCCAGTACTTC.